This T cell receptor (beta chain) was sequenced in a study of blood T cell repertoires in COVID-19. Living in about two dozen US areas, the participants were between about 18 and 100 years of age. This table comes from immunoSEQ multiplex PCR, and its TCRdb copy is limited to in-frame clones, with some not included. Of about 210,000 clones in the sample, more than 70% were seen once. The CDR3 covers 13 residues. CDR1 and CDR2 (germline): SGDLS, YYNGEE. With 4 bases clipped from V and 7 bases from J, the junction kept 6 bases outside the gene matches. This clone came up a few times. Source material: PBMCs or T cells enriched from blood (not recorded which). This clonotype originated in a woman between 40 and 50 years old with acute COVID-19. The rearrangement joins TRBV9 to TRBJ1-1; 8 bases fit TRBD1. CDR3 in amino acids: CASSIPGQDEAFF. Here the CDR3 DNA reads TGTGCCAGCAGCATTCCGGGACAGGATGAAGCTTTCTTT.